This T cell receptor beta chain was obtained from a study of T cells in Graves' hyperthyroidism and ophthalmopathy. Findings of the study overall: Ophthalmopathy was distinguished from stable hyperthyroidism by 13 V-J signatures.

There are many counts of this clonotype. Its antigen is not known. Amplification of TCR beta CDR3 regions was performed using RNA transcripts as template. HTBI primers were used for first-round RT-PCR of the TCR CDR3. TCRdb re-called the multiplex PCR reads through MiXCR, storing one row per CDR3 protein. Seen here are approximately 330,000 distinct CDR3 sequences, about 20% observed once, and the top ten hold roughly 49%. Exclusion criteria comprised uncontrolled infection, other autoimmune disease, pregnancy or lactation. Diagnostic decisions used clinical symptoms, serum thyroxine and TRAb, thyroid ultrasound and orbital computed tomography. PBMCs came from about 10 ml fresh peripheral blood. The CDR3 consists of 12 residues. With 2 bases removed from V and 7 bases from J, the gap between germline ends came to 8 bases.

The specimen was blood. The J gene is TRBJ1-1, the V gene TRBV12-3 or TRBV12-4; D is ambiguous. This TCR was sampled from a woman aged 45-60 years with Graves' hyperthyroidism. CDR3 residues: CASSLTPSEAFF. The CDR3 nucleotides read TGTGCCAGCAGTTTAACCCCAAGTGAAGCTTTCTTT.